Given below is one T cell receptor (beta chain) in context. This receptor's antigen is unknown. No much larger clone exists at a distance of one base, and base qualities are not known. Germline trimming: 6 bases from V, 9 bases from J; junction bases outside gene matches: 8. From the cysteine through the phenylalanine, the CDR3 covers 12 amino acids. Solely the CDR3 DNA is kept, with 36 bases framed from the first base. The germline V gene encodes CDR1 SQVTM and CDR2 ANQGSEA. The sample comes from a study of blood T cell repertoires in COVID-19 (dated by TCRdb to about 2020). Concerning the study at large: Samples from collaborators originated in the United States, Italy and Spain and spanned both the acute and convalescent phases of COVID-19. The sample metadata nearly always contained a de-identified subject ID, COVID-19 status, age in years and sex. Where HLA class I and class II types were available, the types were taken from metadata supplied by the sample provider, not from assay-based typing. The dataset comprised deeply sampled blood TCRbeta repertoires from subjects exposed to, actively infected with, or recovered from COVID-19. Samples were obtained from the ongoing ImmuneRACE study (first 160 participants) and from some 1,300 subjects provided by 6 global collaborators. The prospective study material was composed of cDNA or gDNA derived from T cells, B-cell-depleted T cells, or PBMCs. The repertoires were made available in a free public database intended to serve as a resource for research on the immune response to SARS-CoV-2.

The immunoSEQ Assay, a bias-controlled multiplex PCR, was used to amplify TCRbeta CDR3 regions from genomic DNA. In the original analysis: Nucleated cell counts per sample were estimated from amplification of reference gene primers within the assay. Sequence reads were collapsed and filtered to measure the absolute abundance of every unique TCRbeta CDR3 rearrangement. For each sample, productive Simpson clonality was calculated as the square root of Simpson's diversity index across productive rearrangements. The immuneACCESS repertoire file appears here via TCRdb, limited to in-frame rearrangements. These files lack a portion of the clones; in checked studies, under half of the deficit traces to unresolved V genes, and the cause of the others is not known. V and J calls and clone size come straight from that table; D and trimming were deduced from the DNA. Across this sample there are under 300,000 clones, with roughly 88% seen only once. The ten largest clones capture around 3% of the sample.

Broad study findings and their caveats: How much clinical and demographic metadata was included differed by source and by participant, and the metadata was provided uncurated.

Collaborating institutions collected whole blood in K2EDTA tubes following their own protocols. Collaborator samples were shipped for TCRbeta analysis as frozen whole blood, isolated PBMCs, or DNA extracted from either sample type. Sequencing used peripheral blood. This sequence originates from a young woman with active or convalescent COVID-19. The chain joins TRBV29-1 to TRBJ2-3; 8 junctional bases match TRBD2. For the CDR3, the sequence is CSVERGGDTQYF. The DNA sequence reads TGCAGCGTGGAACGGGGGGGGGACACGCAGTATTTT.